The clone carrying this T cell receptor beta chain appeared once. The antigen remains undetermined. The junction does not match germline at one end; this may be a read error. These data are taken from a study of identical twins' blood T cells. Study findings and constraints: Shared CDR3 clonotype counts between two donors mainly tracked the product of their cloneset sizes, twins included. Top TCRbeta clonotypes were shared more with twin than unrelated donors.

Six healthy women, forming three identical twin pairs, donated samples. Via MiXCR, TCRdb re-called the 5' RACE reads, giving one row per CDR3 protein. Of roughly 380,000 distinct CDR3 sequences listed, about 28% are singletons. CDR1 is SQVTM and CDR2 is ANQGSEA in the germline V gene. The CDR3 contains 12 residues. Sequencing input: PBMCs. This sequence was found in a woman between 18 and 49 years old in good health. The chain uses TRBV29-1 and TRBJ1-2; the D is unclear. CDR3 loop: CSVEKNPYDYTF. CDR3 in DNA: TGCAGCGTGGAAAAAAACCCCTATGACTACACCTTC.